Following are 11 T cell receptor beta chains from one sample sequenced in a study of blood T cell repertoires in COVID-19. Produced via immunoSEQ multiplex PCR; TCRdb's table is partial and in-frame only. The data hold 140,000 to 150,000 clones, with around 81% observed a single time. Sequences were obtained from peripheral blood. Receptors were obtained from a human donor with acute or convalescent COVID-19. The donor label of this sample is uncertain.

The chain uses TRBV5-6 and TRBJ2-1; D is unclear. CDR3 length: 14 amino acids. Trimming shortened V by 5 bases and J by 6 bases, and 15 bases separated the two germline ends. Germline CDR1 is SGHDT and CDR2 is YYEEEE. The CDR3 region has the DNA TGTGCCAGCAGTTCAGGTATCTGGCCCAATGAGCAGTTCTTC. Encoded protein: CASSSGIWPNEQFF.

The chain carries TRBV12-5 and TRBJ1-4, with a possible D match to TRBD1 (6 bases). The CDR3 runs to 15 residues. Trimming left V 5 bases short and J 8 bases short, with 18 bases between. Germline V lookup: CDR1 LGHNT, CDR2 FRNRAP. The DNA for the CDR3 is TGTGCTAGTGGTCTTACCGGACAGCCTGGGGAAAAACTGTTTTTT. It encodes CASGLTGQPGEKLFF.

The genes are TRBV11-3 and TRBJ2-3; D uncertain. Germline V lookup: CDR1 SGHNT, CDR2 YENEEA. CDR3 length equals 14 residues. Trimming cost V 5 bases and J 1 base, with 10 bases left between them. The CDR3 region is CASSLGSGTDTQYF. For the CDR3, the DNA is TGTGCCAGCAGCCTCGGGTCAGGCACAGATACGCAGTATTTT.

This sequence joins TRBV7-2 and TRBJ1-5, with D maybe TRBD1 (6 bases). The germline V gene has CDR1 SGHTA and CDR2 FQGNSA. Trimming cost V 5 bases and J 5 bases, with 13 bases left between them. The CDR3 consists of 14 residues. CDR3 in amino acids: CASSLRGGDQPQHF. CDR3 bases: TGTGCCAGCAGCCTCCGAGGGGGGGATCAGCCCCAGCATTTT. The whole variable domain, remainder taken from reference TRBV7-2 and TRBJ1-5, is GAGVSQSPSNKVTEKGKDVELRCDPISGHTALYWYRQSLGQGLEFLIYFQGNSAPDKSGLPSDRFSAERTGGSVSTLTIQRTQQEDSAVYLCASSLRGGDQPQHFGDGTRLSIL.

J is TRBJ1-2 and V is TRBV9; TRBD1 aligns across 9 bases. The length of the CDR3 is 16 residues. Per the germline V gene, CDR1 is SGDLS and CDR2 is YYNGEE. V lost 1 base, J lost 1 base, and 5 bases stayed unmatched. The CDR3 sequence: CASSVPTGGDNYGYTF. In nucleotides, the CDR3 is TGTGCCAGCAGCGTACCAACAGGGGGCGATAACTATGGCTACACCTTC.

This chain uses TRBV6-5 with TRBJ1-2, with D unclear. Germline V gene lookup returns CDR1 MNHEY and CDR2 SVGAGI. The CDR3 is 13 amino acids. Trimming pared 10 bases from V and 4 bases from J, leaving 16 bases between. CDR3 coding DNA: TGTGCCACCGGAGCGCGAATGGTCTATGGCTACACCTTC. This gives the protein CATGARMVYGYTF.

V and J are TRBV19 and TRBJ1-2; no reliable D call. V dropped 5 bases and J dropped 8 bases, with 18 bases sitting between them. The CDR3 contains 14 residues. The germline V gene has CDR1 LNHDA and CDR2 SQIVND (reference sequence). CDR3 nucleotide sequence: TGTGCCAGTAGTCCCCTTGGAGGGTTCGACGGCTACACCTTC. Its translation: CASSPLGGFDGYTF.

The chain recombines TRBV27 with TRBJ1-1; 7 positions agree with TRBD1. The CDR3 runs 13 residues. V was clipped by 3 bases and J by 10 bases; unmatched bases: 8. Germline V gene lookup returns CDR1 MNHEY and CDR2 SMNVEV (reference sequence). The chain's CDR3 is CASSFGSQGRAFF. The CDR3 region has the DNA TGTGCCAGCAGTTTTGGGTCACAGGGGCGAGCTTTCTTT.

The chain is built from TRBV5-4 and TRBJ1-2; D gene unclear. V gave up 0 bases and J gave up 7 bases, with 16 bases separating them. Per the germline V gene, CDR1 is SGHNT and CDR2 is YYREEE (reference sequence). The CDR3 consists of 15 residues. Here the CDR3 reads CASSLVGGWRLGYTF. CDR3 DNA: TGTGCCAGCAGCTTGGTAGGTGGCTGGAGGCTTGGCTACACCTTC.

The CDR3 DNA reads TGTGCCAGCAGCCAAGGCGACAGGGTGGGCGGCTACACCTTC. Its translation is CASSQGDRVGGYTF. This chain joins TRBV3-1 (or the pseudogene TRBV3-2) and TRBJ1-2; the match to TRBD1 covers 7 bases. The V gene's germline CDR1 is LGHDT and CDR2 YNNKEL (reference sequence). The CDR3 spans 14 residues. V dropped 1 base and J dropped 8; count of bases not matched to a gene: 7.

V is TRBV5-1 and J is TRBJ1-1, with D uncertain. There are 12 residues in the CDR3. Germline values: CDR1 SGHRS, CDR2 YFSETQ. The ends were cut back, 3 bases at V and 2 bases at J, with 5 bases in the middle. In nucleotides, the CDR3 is TGCGCCAGCAGCTCAGGTAACACTGAAGCTTTCTTT. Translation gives CASSSGNTEAFF.